The sequence of this T cell receptor beta chain was determined in a study of T-cell memory formation after mild COVID-19. Each CDR3 protein gets one entry after TCRdb re-called the 5' RACE reads with MiXCR. The data show approximately 400,000 distinct CDR3 sequences, roughly 18% seen once. Comments on this clonotype: The antigen is not known.

Study results and limitations: While clones contracting from day 15 to 85 were balanced between CD4 and CD8, later expanders leaned CD4+. Clones which contracted sat mainly in CM and EM if CD4+, and in EMRA if CD8+.

Germline V gene data show CDR1 as LNHDA and CDR2 as SQIVND (reference sequence). With V trimmed by 4 bases and J by 7 bases, 13 bases remained unmatched. This CDR3 contains 17 residues. The TCR comes from a young man who had mild COVID-19 (a few samples of this study predate the infection). Cell type and time point are not known. This chain connects TRBV19 to TRBJ2-1; 10 bases are a match to TRBD1. Sequenced sample: PBMCs or a T cell subset sorted from them (not recorded which). The DNA of the CDR3 is TGTGCCAGTAGTACATCATCGGACAGGGGGATTACGAATGAGCAGTTCTTC. This codes for CASSTSSDRGITNEQFF. Using reference TRBV19 and TRBJ2-1 for the parts outside the CDR3, the full variable domain is DGGITQSPKYLFRKEGQNVTLSCEQNLNHDAMYWYRQDPGQGLRLIYYSQIVNDFQKGDIAEGYSVSREKKESFPLTVTSAQKNPTAFYLCASSTSSDRGITNEQFFGPGTRLTVL.